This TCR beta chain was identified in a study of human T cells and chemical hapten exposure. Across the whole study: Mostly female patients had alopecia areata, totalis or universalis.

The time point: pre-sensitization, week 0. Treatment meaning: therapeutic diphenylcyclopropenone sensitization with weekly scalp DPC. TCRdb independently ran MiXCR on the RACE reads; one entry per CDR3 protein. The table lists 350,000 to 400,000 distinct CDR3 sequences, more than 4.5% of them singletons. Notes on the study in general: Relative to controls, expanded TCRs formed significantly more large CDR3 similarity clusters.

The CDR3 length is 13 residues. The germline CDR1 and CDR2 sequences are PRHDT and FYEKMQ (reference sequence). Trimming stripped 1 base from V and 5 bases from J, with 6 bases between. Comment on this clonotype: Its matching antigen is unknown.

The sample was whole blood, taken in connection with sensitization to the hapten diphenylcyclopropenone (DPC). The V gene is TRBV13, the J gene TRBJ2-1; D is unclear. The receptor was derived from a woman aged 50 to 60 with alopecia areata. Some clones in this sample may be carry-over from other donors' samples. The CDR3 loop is CASSLDLNNEQFF. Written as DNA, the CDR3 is TGTGCCAGCAGCTTAGATCTTAACAATGAGCAGTTCTTC.